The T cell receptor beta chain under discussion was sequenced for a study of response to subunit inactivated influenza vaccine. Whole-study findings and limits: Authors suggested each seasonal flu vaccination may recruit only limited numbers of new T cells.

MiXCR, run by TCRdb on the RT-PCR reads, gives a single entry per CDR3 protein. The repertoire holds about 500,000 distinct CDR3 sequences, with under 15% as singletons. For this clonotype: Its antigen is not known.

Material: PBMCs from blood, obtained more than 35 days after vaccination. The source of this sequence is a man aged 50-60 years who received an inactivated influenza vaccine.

The CDR3 reads CASRTGQAFQQPQHF. The CDR3 region has the DNA TGTGCCAGCAGAACGGGACAGGCGTTCCAGCAGCCCCAGCATTTT. The J gene is TRBJ1-5, the V gene TRBV6-1, with TRBD1 matching 8 bases. Unmatched junction bases numbered 11, after V lost 6 bases and J lost 7 bases. The germline V gene encodes CDR1 MNHNS and CDR2 SASEGT. The CDR3 spans 15 residues.